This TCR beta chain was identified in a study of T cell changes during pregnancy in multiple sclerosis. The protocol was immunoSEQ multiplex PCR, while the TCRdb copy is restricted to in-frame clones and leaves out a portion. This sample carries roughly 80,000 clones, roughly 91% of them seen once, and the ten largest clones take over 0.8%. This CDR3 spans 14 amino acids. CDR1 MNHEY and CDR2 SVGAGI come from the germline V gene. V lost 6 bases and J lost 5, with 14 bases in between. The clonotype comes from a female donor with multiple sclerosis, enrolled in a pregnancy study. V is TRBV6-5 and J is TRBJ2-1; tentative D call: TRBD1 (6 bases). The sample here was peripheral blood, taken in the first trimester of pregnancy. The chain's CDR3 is CASSPGTSNNEQFF. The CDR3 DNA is TGTGCCAGCAGCCCCGGGACATCCAACAATGAGCAGTTCTTC.